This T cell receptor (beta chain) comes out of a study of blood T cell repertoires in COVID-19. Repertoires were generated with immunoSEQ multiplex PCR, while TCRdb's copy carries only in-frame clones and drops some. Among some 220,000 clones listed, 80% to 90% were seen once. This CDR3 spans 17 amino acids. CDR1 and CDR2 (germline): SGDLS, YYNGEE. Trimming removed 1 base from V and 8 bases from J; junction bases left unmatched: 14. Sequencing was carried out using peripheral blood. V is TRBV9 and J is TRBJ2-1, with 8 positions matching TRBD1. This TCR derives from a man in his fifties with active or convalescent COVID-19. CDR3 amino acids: CASSVPSQGAIHDEQFF. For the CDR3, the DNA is TGTGCCAGCAGCGTACCCTCCCAGGGGGCCATCCATGATGAGCAGTTCTTC. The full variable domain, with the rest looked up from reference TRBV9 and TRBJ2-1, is DSGVTQTPKHLITATGQRVTLRCSPRSGDLSVYWYQQSLDQGLQFLIQYYNGEERAKGNILERFSAQQFPDLHSELNLSSLELGDSALYFCASSVPSQGAIHDEQFFGPGTRLTVL.